Following are 21 T cell receptor beta chains from one sample sequenced in a study of blood T cell repertoires in COVID-19. Clones were read by immunoSEQ multiplex PCR, and TCRdb kept only the in-frame ones, dropping some. The sample contains about 150,000 clones, roughly 83% of which appear only once. The sequenced material came from peripheral blood. These receptors were obtained from a woman aged 60-70 years with COVID-19, enrolled during active disease.

This clone has only a few counts. V gene TRBV10-1 combines with J gene TRBJ2-1; 9 positions match TRBD2. V shed 2 bases and J 7 bases; nucleotides not matched to a gene: 24. CDR1 is WNHNN, CDR2 SYGVQD, per germline (reference sequence). The CDR3 spans 21 residues. The CDR3, as DNA: TGCGCCAGCAGTGAGGAAATCGGGGTTAGCGGGAGCGCCCGGGGGTGGAATGAGCAGTTCTTC. It codes for CASSEEIGVSGSARGWNEQFF.

The chain combines TRBV25-1 with TRBJ1-4, with D possibly TRBD1 on 6 matching bases. Looked up from germline, CDR1 is MGHDK and CDR2 is SYGVNS. The CDR3 runs to 15 residues. V shed 5 bases and J shed 8 bases, with 18 bases lying between them. This CDR3 reads CASSFPGVKDEKLFF. The CDR3 coding sequence is TGTGCCAGCAGTTTCCCAGGGGTTAAGGACGAAAAACTGTTTTTT. Based on the CDR3 plus reference TRBV25-1 and TRBJ1-4, the full variable domain is EADIYQTPRYLVIGTGKKITLECSQTMGHDKMYWYQQDPGMELHLIHYSYGVNSTEKGDLSSESTVSRIRTEHFPLTLESARPSHTSQYLCASSFPGVKDEKLFFGSGTQLSVL.

CDR3 nucleotides: TGCGCCAGCAGCGCGGGGTCTAGCACAGATACGCAGTATTTT. Amino acids: CASSAGSSTDTQYF. The chain uses TRBV5-1 and TRBJ2-3; D possibly corresponds to TRBD2 (6 bases). CDR1 SGHRS and CDR2 YFSETQ come from the germline V gene. Trimming stripped 4 bases from V and 0 bases from J, with 9 bases between. This CDR3 is built from 14 residues.

V gene TRBV5-8 combines with J gene TRBJ1-5; TRBD1 is a possible D gene (5 bases). The length of the CDR3 is 14 residues. The V and J ends lost 4 bases and 0 bases respectively, with 8 bases between them. CDR1 is SGHTS, CDR2 YDEGEE, per germline. As DNA, the CDR3 is TGTGCCAGCAGCCGACAGTATAGCAATCAGCCCCAGCATTTT. This codes for CASSRQYSNQPQHF.

This sequence joins TRBV13 and TRBJ2-3, with D maybe TRBD1 (6 bases). The V gene's germline CDR1 is PRHDT and CDR2 FYEKMQ (reference sequence). This CDR3 spans 16 amino acids. V was clipped by 6 bases and J by 6 bases, with 22 bases between them. CDR3 DNA sequence: TGTGCCAGCAGTAACAGGGATGGCGTATCACTGGATACGCAGTATTTT. It translates to CASSNRDGVSLDTQYF.

A single count supports this clone. The rearrangement links TRBV3-1 (or the pseudogene TRBV3-2) to TRBJ1-1, with D possibly being TRBD1 (6 bases). From germline, CDR1 is LGHDT and CDR2 YNNKEL (reference sequence). V was cut by 3 bases and J by 5 bases, with 10 bases left in between. The CDR3 runs to 13 residues. The CDR3 loop reads CASSHPRGTEAFF. CDR3 DNA sequence: TGTGCCAGCAGCCACCCCAGGGGAACTGAAGCTTTCTTT.

In its sample, this clone was seen once. The rearrangement links TRBV10-3 to TRBJ1-5, with TRBD1 as a possible D gene (6 bases). V dropped 6 bases and J dropped 2 bases, with 14 bases sitting between them. The CDR3 has 15 amino acids. Germline CDR1 reads ENHRY; CDR2 reads SYGVKD. The CDR3 DNA sequence: TGTGCCATCAGCCTAGGGGCAGGGGGCAATCAGCCCCAGCATTTT. This translates into CAISLGAGGNQPQHF.

The V gene is TRBV6-5, the J gene TRBJ2-5; a weak D match, TRBD2 (6 bases). Germline CDR1 and CDR2: MNHEY and SVGAGI. The CDR3 runs to 15 residues. The V end was cut by 7 bases, the J end by 6 bases, with 21 bases between. The CDR3 spells CASISGRGTPKTQYF. In DNA form, the CDR3 reads TGTGCCAGCATTTCAGGGCGGGGCACCCCAAAGACCCAGTACTTC.

V and J are TRBV25-1 and TRBJ1-6; D remains ambiguous. Germline loops: CDR1 MGHDK, CDR2 SYGVNS. V dropped 2 bases and J dropped 6 bases, with 8 bases sitting between them. The CDR3 has 14 amino acids. CDR3 residues: CASSEGGFNSPLHF. As DNA, the CDR3 is TGTGCCAGCAGTGAAGGCGGGTTTAATTCACCCCTCCACTTT.

This clone was observed once. The chain has TRBV25-1 and TRBJ2-5; 7 bases match TRBD2. This CDR3 is 13 amino acids long. Germline CDR1 reads MGHDK; CDR2 reads SYGVNS. Unmatched junction bases numbered 8, after V lost 4 bases and J lost 9 bases. The CDR3 sequence: CASSAPGGRAQYF. CDR3 in DNA: TGTGCCAGCAGTGCCCCGGGAGGTCGTGCCCAGTACTTC.

J is TRBJ2-7 and V is TRBV27; the D gene is possibly TRBD1 (5 bases). In germline, CDR1 is MNHEY, CDR2 SMNVEV (reference sequence). Trimming removed 9 bases from V and 5 bases from J, with 17 bases in between. This CDR3 has 13 residues. The CDR3 is CASTSQGRNEQYF. The CDR3 DNA reads TGTGCCAGTACGAGCCAGGGTCGGAACGAGCAGTACTTC.

This clone was observed a single time. The genes are TRBV14 and TRBJ1-4; TRBD1 agrees at 7 bases. In germline, CDR1 is SGHDN, CDR2 FVKESK. This CDR3 is 16 amino acids long. V was pared by 4 bases and J by 0 bases, with 5 bases of the junction left unmatched. CDR3 residues: CASSPGTVATNEKLFF. The CDR3 DNA reads TGTGCCAGCAGCCCAGGGACAGTTGCAACTAATGAAAAACTGTTTTTT.

The sample holds one count of this clone. This chain uses TRBV2 with TRBJ1-2; no clear D. CDR1 SNHLY and CDR2 FYNNEI come from the germline V gene. The CDR3 length is 14 residues. V was trimmed by 3 bases and J by 5 bases, leaving 13 bases between them. DNA of the CDR3: TGTGCCAGCAGTGACAGCCGGGGTCGATATGGCTACACCTTC. Protein: CASSDSRGRYGYTF.

The rearrangement uses TRBV5-4 and TRBJ1-3, with 7 bases identical to TRBD1. The J segment lost 0 bases and the V segment lost 2 bases, leaving 8 bases of the junction unmatched. There are 17 residues in the CDR3. The germline CDR1 and CDR2 sequences are SGHNT and YYREEE (reference sequence). Here the CDR3 DNA reads TGTGCCAGCAGCTTCGGAGCAGGGGGACTCTCTGGAAACACCATATATTTT. This sequence encodes CASSFGAGGLSGNTIYF.

The chain combines TRBV18 with TRBJ1-1, with no clear D. CDR3 length: 14 residues. Trimming left V 3 bases short and J 1 base short, with 9 bases between. The germline CDR1 and CDR2 sequences are KGHSH and LQKENI. The CDR3 DNA reads TGTGCCAGCTCACCTTCGGGAGAGAACACTGAAGCTTTCTTT. It is translated as CASSPSGENTEAFF.

Turning to this clone: The sample contains more than one DNA sequence encoding this CDR3. The rearrangement joins TRBV30 to TRBJ2-5, with TRBD2 matching 10 bases. The CDR3 is 15 residues long. V gave up 2 bases and J gave up 2 bases; unmatched junction bases: 5. The germline gives CDR1 GTSNPN, CDR2 SVGIG (reference sequence). CDR3 nucleotide sequence: TGTGCCTGGAGTTCCTTAGCGGGGGGACAAGAGACCCAGTACTTC. Protein: CAWSSLAGGQETQYF.

A few counts support this clone. This CDR3 is CASSYQQGTPQHF. CDR3 DNA sequence: TGTGCCAGCAGTTACCAACAGGGCACGCCCCAGCATTTT. The chain uses TRBV12-3 or TRBV12-4 and TRBJ1-5, with D perhaps TRBD1 (6 bases). This CDR3 spans 13 amino acids. The V end was cut by 4 bases, the J end by 9 bases, with 13 bases between.

The J gene is TRBJ1-5, the V gene TRBV19, with D unclear. CDR3 length equals 15 residues. The V and J ends lost 3 bases and 0 bases respectively, with 9 bases between them. CDR1 is LNHDA, CDR2 SQIVND, per germline (reference sequence). In DNA form, the CDR3 reads TGTGCCAGTAGTATTTTTGCAGATAGCAATCAGCCCCAGCATTTT. Amino acid sequence: CASSIFADSNQPQHF.

The rearrangement uses TRBV6-5 and TRBJ1-5, with D possibly being TRBD1 (6 bases). CDR3 length: 13 amino acids. Germline CDR1 reads MNHEY; CDR2 reads SVGAGI. V gave up 6 bases and J gave up 5 bases, with 11 bases separating them. The CDR3 region has the DNA TGTGCCAGCAGCGGGACACAATATCAGCCCCAGCATTTT. Residues: CASSGTQYQPQHF.

This chain links TRBV6-2 or TRBV6-3 with TRBJ1-1; D remains unclear. Germline V gene data show CDR1 as MNHEY and CDR2 as SVGEGT. The V and J ends lost 5 bases and 9 bases respectively, with 10 bases between them. This CDR3 is built from 11 residues. The CDR3 loop is CASSTGIQAFF. For the CDR3, the DNA is TGTGCCAGCAGTACCGGGATCCAAGCTTTCTTT.

The chain links TRBV29-1 to TRBJ2-7; unclear D gene. The germline gives CDR1 SQVTM, CDR2 ANQGSEA. This CDR3 is built from 11 residues. V gave up 4 bases and J gave up 6 bases, with 10 bases separating them. DNA for the CDR3: TGCAGCGTTGGGTCCAGAACCGAGCAGTACGTC. It specifies CSVGSRTEQYV.